This T cell receptor (beta chain) comes out of a study of cytomegalovirus exposure and HLA in healthy donors. The donors were healthy bone marrow donors. Primers included in the PCR were 60 Vbeta and 13 Jbeta primers. Generated by immunoSEQ multiplex PCR, the TCRdb table keeps only in-frame clones and is missing some. The data hold tens of thousands of clones, with about 80% observed a single time. Broader study findings: TRBV6-2, TRBV6-3 and some other V segments were excluded as indistinguishable.

A word on this clone: Its antigen is currently unknown.

Trimming cost V 8 bases and J 0 bases; bases outside gene matches: 13. Germline V gives CDR1 LNHNV, CDR2 YYDKDF (reference sequence). The CDR3 spans 19 residues. Sequences were obtained from PBMCs. The receptor was derived from a man aged 50-59 years in good health and CMV-seropositive. The J gene is TRBJ2-4, the V gene TRBV15, with 13 bases that match TRBD2. CDR3 sequence (DNA): TGTGCCACCTCGATTAGGACTAGCGGGAGTACTAGAGCCAAAAACATTCAGTACTTC. This translates into CATSIRTSGSTRAKNIQYF.